This T cell receptor beta chain was identified in a study of regulatory dendritic cells for organ transplantation. Across the study: Day 6 dendritic cell cultures were stimulated with LPS. Study-wide points: The authors noted considerable between-person heterogeneity in alloreactive memory CD8+ cells.

As regards this clone: Its antigen is as yet unknown.

Allogeneic regulatory or mature dendritic cells were co-cultured for less than six days with CFSE-labeled sorted T cells at 1:10. CD4+ or CD8+ T cells were sorted as naive CD45RA+ or memory CD45RO+. The method was immunoSEQ multiplex PCR; TCRdb's version includes in-frame clones alone and lacks a portion of them. This sample carries some 4,000 clones, 59% of them seen once, and the ten largest clones take 20% to 25%. Sequenced input: memory CD8+ T cells from blood cultured with dendritic cells. The subset is: CD45RO+ memory T cells. The TCR was taken from a human donor in good health.

The CDR3 sequence: CASSLKVTGGNSYTF. CDR3 nucleotides: TGTGCCAGCAGCTTAAAGGTGACAGGGGGTAATAGCTACACCTTC. This chain links TRBV11-2 with TRBJ1-2, with 9 bases identical to TRBD1. There are 15 residues in the CDR3. Trimming cost V 2 bases and J 9 bases; bases outside gene matches: 10. CDR1 SGHAT and CDR2 FQNNGV come from the germline V gene.